These 26 T cell receptor beta chains originate from one sample sequenced in a study of Siglec-9 on CD8 T cells in melanoma. Sequencing was performed with immunoSEQ multiplex PCR; in TCRdb, only in-frame clones are kept and a portion is missing. The sample shows around 35,000 clones, about 86% of them seen only once. Sequencing was carried out using Siglec-9- CD8+ T cells sorted from blood. Receptor source: a human donor in good health.

The chain has TRBV5-1 and TRBJ1-2; possibly TRBD1 for D (5 bases). In germline, CDR1 is SGHRS, CDR2 YFSETQ. This CDR3 spans 16 amino acids. Trimming removed 0 bases from V and 7 bases from J, with 19 bases in between. The CDR3 DNA is TGCGCCAGCAGCTTGGAGGAGGGGTACCCCTCAGGTGGCTACACCTTC. Its translation is CASSLEEGYPSGGYTF.

This chain uses TRBV25-1 with TRBJ2-7; D is ambiguous. Looked up from germline, CDR1 is MGHDK and CDR2 is SYGVNS. The CDR3 totals 11 residues. The V gene lost 2 bases and the J gene lost 5 bases, with 4 bases spanning the gap. The CDR3 DNA reads TGTGCCAGCAGTGAAACTAACGAGCAGTACTTC. Its protein is CASSETNEQYF.

The V gene is TRBV7-9, the J gene TRBJ2-7; TRBD2 aligns across 8 bases. Germline V gene sequence: CDR1 SEHNR, CDR2 FQNEAQ (reference sequence). V was clipped by 5 bases and J by 5 bases; unmatched bases: 14. The length of the CDR3 is 16 residues. The CDR3 protein is CASSPTSGPRTNEQYF. As DNA, the CDR3 is TGTGCCAGCAGCCCAACTAGCGGCCCCAGGACGAACGAGCAGTACTTC.

The V call is TRBV11-2, the J call TRBJ1-1; 8 bases agree with TRBD1. The CDR3 totals 15 residues. Germline trimming cut 4 bases from V and 3 bases from J; bases unmatched to any gene: 7. In germline, CDR1 is SGHAT, CDR2 FQNNGV. The CDR3 DNA reads as TGTGCCAGCAGCTCAGGACAGGGAGTGTACACTGAAGCTTTCTTT. It specifies CASSSGQGVYTEAFF.

In this sample, this clone turned up once. CDR3 DNA sequence: TGTGCCAGCAGTCCCGAACAGGGACTAGTCTACAATGAGCAGTTCTTC. It translates to CASSPEQGLVYNEQFF. J is TRBJ2-1 and V is TRBV27; TRBD2 matches at 8 bases. The trim removed 5 bases at V and 3 bases at J, leaving 9 bases unmatched. CDR1 and CDR2 from the germline V gene are MNHEY and SMNVEV (reference sequence). The CDR3 is 16 amino acids.

The V and J genes are TRBV13 and TRBJ1-1; no definite D call. The germline gives CDR1 PRHDT, CDR2 FYEKMQ (reference sequence). Trimming stripped 8 bases from V and 1 base from J, with 14 bases between. CDR3 length equals 14 residues. The CDR3 coding sequence is TGTGCCAGCTGGGAGGGCGCGGGGAACACTGAAGCTTTCTTT. Amino acids: CASWEGAGNTEAFF.

The chain combines TRBV5-1 with TRBJ1-6; D is unresolved. V lost 4 bases and J 15 bases, leaving 14 bases between the germline ends. Germline CDR1 is SGHRS and CDR2 is YFSETQ. The CDR3 sequence is 12 residues long. The DNA of the CDR3 is TGCGCCAGCAGCCTGGAGGGCCGAATCCTCCACTTT. It specifies CASSLEGRILHF.

V and J are TRBV7-8 and TRBJ1-5, with D unresolved. With 1 base removed from V and 2 bases from J, the gap between germline ends came to 9 bases. Germline values: CDR1 SGHVS, CDR2 FQNEAQ. This CDR3 is built from 15 residues. CDR3 region: CASSLGGRGNQPQHF. CDR3 bases: TGTGCCAGCAGCTTAGGAGGACGGGGCAATCAGCCCCAGCATTTT.

The chain uses TRBV29-1 and TRBJ2-7; 10 nucleotides line up with TRBD2. From germline, CDR1 is SQVTM and CDR2 ANQGSEA. Trimming took 4 bases from V and 3 from J; bases not matched to a gene: 3. CDR3 length equals 13 residues. CDR3 amino acids: CSVGASGSYEQYF. The CDR3 coding sequence is TGCAGCGTTGGGGCTAGCGGGAGCTACGAGCAGTACTTC.

The CDR3: CAWSVASPSYEQYF. In nucleotides, the CDR3 is TGTGCCTGGAGTGTGGCTAGTCCTTCCTACGAGCAGTACTTC. The chain couples TRBV30 to TRBJ2-7; D remains ambiguous. CDR1 is GTSNPN, CDR2 SVGIG, per germline (reference sequence). The V and J ends lost 0 bases and 1 base respectively, with 10 bases between them. This CDR3 is built from 14 residues.

The chain couples TRBV27 to TRBJ2-2; D is unresolved. This CDR3 region has 16 residues. V gave up 5 bases and J gave up 0 bases, with 13 bases separating them. Germline V gene lookup returns CDR1 MNHEY and CDR2 SMNVEV (reference sequence). The CDR3 here is CASSLLRSSNTGELFF. The CDR3 DNA reads TGTGCCAGCAGTCTCCTCCGGAGCTCGAACACCGGGGAGCTGTTTTTT.

The J gene is TRBJ1-1, the V gene TRBV6-5; D unclear. V lost 7 bases, J lost 1 base, and 10 bases lay in between. This CDR3 comprises 13 residues. Germline V gives CDR1 MNHEY, CDR2 SVGAGI. The CDR3 DNA follows: TGTGCCAGCAACACGGGTGGGAACACTGAAGCTTTCTTT. Translation: CASNTGGNTEAFF.

This chain joins TRBV27 and TRBJ2-7; D may match TRBD1 or TRBD2 (6 bases each). Trimming stripped 6 bases from V and 6 bases from J, with 21 bases between. The germline V gene has CDR1 MNHEY and CDR2 SMNVEV (reference sequence). The CDR3 loop spans 15 amino acids. The CDR3 spells CASSRTGTGQGEQYF. CDR3 coding DNA: TGTGCCAGCAGCCGAACAGGGACTGGGCAGGGCGAGCAGTACTTC.

This chain uses TRBV27 with TRBJ2-7; a possible D gene is TRBD1 (5 bases). Germline V gene data show CDR1 as MNHEY and CDR2 as SMNVEV (reference sequence). Deletions cut 6 bases from V and 4 bases from J, with 13 bases between. CDR3 length: 13 amino acids. In nucleotides, the CDR3 is TGTGCCAGCAGCAAAGGGGTAGGATACGAGCAGTACTTC. It codes for CASSKGVGYEQYF.

This chain connects TRBV7-9 to TRBJ1-1, with 10 bases fitting TRBD1. There are 16 residues in the CDR3. Germline V lookup: CDR1 SEHNR, CDR2 FQNEAQ (reference sequence). V was pared by 4 bases and J by 1 base, with 6 bases of the junction left unmatched. CDR3 protein: CASSYSTGGSNTEAFF. DNA for the CDR3: TGTGCCAGCAGCTATTCGACAGGGGGCTCGAACACTGAAGCTTTCTTT. The full variable domain, its missing parts supplied by reference TRBV7-9 and TRBJ1-1, is DTGVSQNPRHKITKRGQNVTFRCDPISEHNRLYWYRQTLGQGPEFLTYFQNEAQLEKSRLLSDRFSAERPKGSFSTLEIQRTEQGDSAMYLCASSYSTGGSNTEAFFGQGTRLTVV.

The V call is TRBV11-3, the J call TRBJ2-2; D ambiguous. The CDR3 is made up of 14 amino acids. Germline-derived CDR1 and CDR2 are SGHNT and YENEEA. Between the trimmed V and J ends, which lost 2 bases and 2 bases, there was a span of 6 bases. The CDR3 here is CASSLRLNTGELFF. The CDR3 DNA sequence: TGTGCCAGCAGCTTACGATTAAACACCGGGGAGCTGTTTTTT.

The rearrangement uses TRBV13 and TRBJ2-7, with a possible D match to TRBD2 (6 bases). Germline CDR1 PRHDT, CDR2 FYEKMQ (reference sequence). Between the trimmed V and J ends, which lost 10 bases and 4 bases, there was a span of 20 bases. CDR3 size: 14 residues. The CDR3 DNA is TGTGCCACCTCAAGGCGGGGTCATGGTTACGAGCAGTACTTC. This gives the protein CATSRRGHGYEQYF.

This clone has just a few counts. This chain uses TRBV10-1 with TRBJ1-4; D is ambiguous. V lost 9 bases and J lost 8, with 16 bases in between. The germline CDR1 and CDR2 sequences are WNHNN and SYGVQD (reference sequence). This CDR3 has 13 residues. The CDR3 region has the DNA TGCGCCAGGAGGCGGGGTTCAGAAGAAAAACTGTTTTTT. Translation gives CARRRGSEEKLFF.

This chain joins TRBV5-1 and TRBJ2-7, with D maybe TRBD1 (6 bases). Per germline, CDR1 SGHRS and CDR2 YFSETQ. This CDR3 has 17 residues. Trimming took 0 bases from V and 2 from J, leaving 18 bases between them. The CDR3 coding sequence is TGCGCCAGCAGCTTGGAGGACCGGGACACGCCGCCCTACGAGCAGTACTTC. Encoded protein: CASSLEDRDTPPYEQYF.

The chain recombines TRBV19 with TRBJ1-4; D perhaps matches TRBD1 (5 bases). Germline lookup yields CDR1 LNHDA and CDR2 SQIVND (reference sequence). The CDR3 sequence is 15 residues long. The germline V and J ends were trimmed by 8 bases and 4 bases, with 17 bases remaining between them. CDR3 bases: TGTGCCAGTGGACCCTCGGGACGGGATAATGAAAAACTGTTTTTT. It codes for CASGPSGRDNEKLFF.

The J gene is TRBJ1-1, the V gene TRBV6-6; D ambiguous. Germline loops: CDR1 MNHNY, CDR2 SVGAGI (reference sequence). This CDR3 is 11 amino acids long. V was shortened by 0 bases and J by 11 bases, with 7 bases between the two germline ends. The CDR3 region has the DNA TGTGCCAGCAGTTACTCTGCTAAGGCTTTCTTT. This encodes CASSYSAKAFF.

The CDR3 DNA reads as TGTGCCAGCAGCCCCACAGGGGGCATGGGTGGCTACACCTTC. Amino acids: CASSPTGGMGGYTF. The V and J genes are TRBV27 and TRBJ1-2, with TRBD1 matching over 9 bases. CDR3 length: 14 amino acids. Trimming at V came to 6 bases and at J to 7 bases, leaving 9 bases not matched to a gene. CDR1 is MNHEY and CDR2 is SMNVEV in the germline V gene (reference sequence).

The V and J genes are TRBV10-2 and TRBJ2-3; 14 bases are a match to TRBD2. CDR1 and CDR2 (germline): WSHSY, SAAADI. Trimming at V came to 7 bases and at J to 4 bases, leaving 4 bases not matched to a gene. The CDR3 totals 15 residues. The CDR3 loop is CASTSTSGGADTQYF. The CDR3 DNA reads TGCGCCAGCACTTCGACTAGCGGGGGGGCAGATACGCAGTATTTT.

The V and J genes are TRBV4-1 and TRBJ2-3; TRBD2 agrees at 7 bases. J gave up 1 base and V 5 bases, and 6 bases lay outside the gene matches. The CDR3 extends over 15 amino acids. Germline lookup yields CDR1 MGHRA and CDR2 YSYEKL. In DNA form, the CDR3 reads TGCGCCAGCAGCAAGGGACTAATGGGCACAGATACGCAGTATTTT. It codes for CASSKGLMGTDTQYF.

The rearrangement links TRBV28 to TRBJ2-5; 7 positions match TRBD1. CDR1 is MDHEN, CDR2 SYDVKM, per germline. V gave up 7 bases and J gave up 3 bases; unmatched junction bases: 17. CDR3 size: 17 residues. The DNA for the CDR3 is TGTGCCAGCAAGCGGATGGGGACAGAATCGTTTAAAGAGACCCAGTACTTC. It specifies CASKRMGTESFKETQYF. Full variable domain (outside the CDR3, taken from reference TRBV28 and TRBJ2-5): DVKVTQSSRYLVKRTGEKVFLECVQDMDHENMFWYRQDPGLGLRLIYFSYDVKMKEKGDIPEGYSVSREKKERFSLILESASTNQTSMYLCASKRMGTESFKETQYFGPGTRLLVL.

This clone was recorded a few times. CDR3 sequence reads: CASSPASPVNSPLHF. The CDR3 nucleotides are TGTGCCAGCAGCCCCGCCAGCCCGGTAAATTCACCCCTCCACTTT. The V call is TRBV7-9, the J call TRBJ1-6; D ambiguous. V was shortened by 5 bases and J by 7 bases, with 15 bases between the two germline ends. The CDR3 totals 15 residues. Germline CDR1 reads SEHNR; CDR2 reads FQNEAQ (reference sequence).